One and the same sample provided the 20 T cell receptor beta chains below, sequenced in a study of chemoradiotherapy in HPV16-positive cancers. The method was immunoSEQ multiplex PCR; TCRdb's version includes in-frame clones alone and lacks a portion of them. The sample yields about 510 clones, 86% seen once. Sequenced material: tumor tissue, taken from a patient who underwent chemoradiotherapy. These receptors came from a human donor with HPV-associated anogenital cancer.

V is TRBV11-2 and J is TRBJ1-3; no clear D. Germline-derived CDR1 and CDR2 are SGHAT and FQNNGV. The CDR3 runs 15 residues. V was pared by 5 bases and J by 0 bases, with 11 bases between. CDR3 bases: TGTGCCAGCAGCCGTATGGCAGGCTCTGGAAACACCATATATTTT. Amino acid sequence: CASSRMAGSGNTIYF.

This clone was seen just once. CDR3: CATSREALDSSYEQYF. For the CDR3, the DNA is TGTGCCACCAGCAGAGAGGCTCTCGATAGCTCCTACGAGCAGTACTTC. The chain joins TRBV15 to TRBJ2-7; D is ambiguous. CDR3 length equals 16 residues. Germline assignment: CDR1 LNHNV and CDR2 YYDKDF (reference sequence). V shed 0 bases and J shed 0 bases, with 12 bases lying between them.

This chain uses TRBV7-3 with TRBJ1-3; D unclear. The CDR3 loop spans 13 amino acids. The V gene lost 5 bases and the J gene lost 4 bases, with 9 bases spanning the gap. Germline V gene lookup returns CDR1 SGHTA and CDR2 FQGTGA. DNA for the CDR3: TGTGCCAGCAGCCCTTCTCCGGGAAACACCATATATTTT. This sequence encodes CASSPSPGNTIYF.

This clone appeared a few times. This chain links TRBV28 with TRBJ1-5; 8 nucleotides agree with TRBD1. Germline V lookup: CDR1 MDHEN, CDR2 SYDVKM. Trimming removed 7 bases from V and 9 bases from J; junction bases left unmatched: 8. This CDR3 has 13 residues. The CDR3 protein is CASKQGGLRPQHF. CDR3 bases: TGTGCCAGCAAACAGGGGGGCCTCCGGCCCCAGCATTTT.

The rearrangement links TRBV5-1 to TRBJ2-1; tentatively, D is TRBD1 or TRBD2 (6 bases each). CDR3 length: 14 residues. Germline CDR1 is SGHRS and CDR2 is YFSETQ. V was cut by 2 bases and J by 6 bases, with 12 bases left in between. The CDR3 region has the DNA TGCGCCAGCAGCTTCGGGGGCGGAGGCAATGAGCAGTTCTTC. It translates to CASSFGGGGNEQFF.

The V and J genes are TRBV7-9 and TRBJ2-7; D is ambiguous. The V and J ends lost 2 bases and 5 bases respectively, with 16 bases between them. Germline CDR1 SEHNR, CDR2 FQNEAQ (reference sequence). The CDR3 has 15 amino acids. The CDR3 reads CASSLSVGNVHEQYF. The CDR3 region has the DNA TGTGCCAGCAGCTTAAGCGTTGGGAATGTCCACGAGCAGTACTTC.

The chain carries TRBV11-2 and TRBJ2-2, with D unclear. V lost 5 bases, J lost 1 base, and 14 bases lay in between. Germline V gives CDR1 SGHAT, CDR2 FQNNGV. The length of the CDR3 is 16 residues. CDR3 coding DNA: TGTGCCAGCAGCCCAGCACGGACGGGGAACACCGGGGAGCTGTTTTTT. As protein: CASSPARTGNTGELFF.

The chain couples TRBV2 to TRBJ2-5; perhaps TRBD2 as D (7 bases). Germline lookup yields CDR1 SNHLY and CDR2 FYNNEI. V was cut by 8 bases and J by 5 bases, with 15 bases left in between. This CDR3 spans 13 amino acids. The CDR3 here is CASLRGREETQYF. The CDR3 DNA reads TGTGCCAGCCTGCGGGGGCGGGAGGAGACCCAGTACTTC.

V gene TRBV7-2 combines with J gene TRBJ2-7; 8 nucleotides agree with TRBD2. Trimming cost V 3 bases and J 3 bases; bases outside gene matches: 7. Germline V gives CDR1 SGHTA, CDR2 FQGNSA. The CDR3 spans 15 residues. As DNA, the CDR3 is TGTGCCAGCAGCTTTCGGACTAGCAGCGGCTACGAGCAGTACTTC. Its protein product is CASSFRTSSGYEQYF.

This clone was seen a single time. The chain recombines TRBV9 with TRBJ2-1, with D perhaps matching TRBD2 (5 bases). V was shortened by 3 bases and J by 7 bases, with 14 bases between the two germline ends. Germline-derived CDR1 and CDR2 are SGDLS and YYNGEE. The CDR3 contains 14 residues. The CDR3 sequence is CASSAYYRDNEQFF. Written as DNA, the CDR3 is TGTGCCAGCAGCGCCTACTACCGGGATAATGAGCAGTTCTTC.

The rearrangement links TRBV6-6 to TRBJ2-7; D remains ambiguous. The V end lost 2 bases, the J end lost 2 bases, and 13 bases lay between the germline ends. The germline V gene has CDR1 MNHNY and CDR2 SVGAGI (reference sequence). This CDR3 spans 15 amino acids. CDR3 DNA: TGTGCCAGCAGTTACGTGGGTTCCCCAGCCTACGAGCAGTACTTC. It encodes CASSYVGSPAYEQYF.

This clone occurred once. CDR3 bases: TGTGCCAGCAGCTTATCGGGGGCTACTAATGAAAAACTGTTTTTT. It translates to CASSLSGATNEKLFF. The chain uses TRBV7-3 and TRBJ1-4; possible D gene TRBD1, 6 bases. Germline V gene sequence: CDR1 SGHTA, CDR2 FQGTGA. The CDR3 length is 15 residues. Trimming stripped 2 bases from V and 2 bases from J, with 9 bases between.

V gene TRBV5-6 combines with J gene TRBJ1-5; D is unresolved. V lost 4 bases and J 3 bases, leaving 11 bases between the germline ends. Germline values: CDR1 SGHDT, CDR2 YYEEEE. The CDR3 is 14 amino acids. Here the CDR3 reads CASSPPGLNQPQHF. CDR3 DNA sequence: TGTGCCAGCAGCCCACCGGGCCTCAATCAGCCCCAGCATTTT. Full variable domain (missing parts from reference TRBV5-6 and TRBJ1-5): DAGVTQSPTHLIKTRGQQVTLRCSPKSGHDTVSWYQQALGQGPQFIFQYYEEEERQRGNFPDRFSGHQFPNYSSELNVNALLLGDSALYLCASSPPGLNQPQHFGDGTRLSIL.

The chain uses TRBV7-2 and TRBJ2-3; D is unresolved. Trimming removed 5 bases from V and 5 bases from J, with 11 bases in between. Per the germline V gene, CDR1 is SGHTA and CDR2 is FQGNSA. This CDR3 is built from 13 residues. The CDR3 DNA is TGTGCCAGCAGCCCTAGAGGACGAGATACGCAGTATTTT. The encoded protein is CASSPRGRDTQYF.

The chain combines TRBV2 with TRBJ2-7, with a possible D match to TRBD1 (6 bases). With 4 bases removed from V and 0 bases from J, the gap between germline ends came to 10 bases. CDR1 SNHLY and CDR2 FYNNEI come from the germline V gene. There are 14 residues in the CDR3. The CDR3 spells CASSAADSSYEQYF. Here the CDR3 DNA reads TGTGCCAGCAGTGCAGCGGACAGCTCCTACGAGCAGTACTTC.

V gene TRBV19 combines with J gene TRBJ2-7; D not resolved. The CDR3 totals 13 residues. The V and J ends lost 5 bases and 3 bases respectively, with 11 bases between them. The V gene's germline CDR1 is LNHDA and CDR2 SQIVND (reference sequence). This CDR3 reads CASSPGLVYEQYF. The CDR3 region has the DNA TGTGCCAGTAGTCCCGGGCTGGTCTACGAGCAGTACTTC.

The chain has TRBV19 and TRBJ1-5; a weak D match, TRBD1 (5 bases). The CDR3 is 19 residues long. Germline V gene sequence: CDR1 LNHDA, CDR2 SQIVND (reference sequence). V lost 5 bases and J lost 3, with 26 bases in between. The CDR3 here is CASSPLGLRGMKDNQPQHF. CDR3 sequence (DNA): TGTGCCAGTAGTCCCCTCGGGCTGAGGGGCATGAAGGACAATCAGCCCCAGCATTTT. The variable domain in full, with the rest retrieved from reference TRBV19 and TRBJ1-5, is DGGITQSPKYLFRKEGQNVTLSCEQNLNHDAMYWYRQDPGQGLRLIYYSQIVNDFQKGDIAEGYSVSREKKESFPLTVTSAQKNPTAFYLCASSPLGLRGMKDNQPQHFGDGTRLSIL.

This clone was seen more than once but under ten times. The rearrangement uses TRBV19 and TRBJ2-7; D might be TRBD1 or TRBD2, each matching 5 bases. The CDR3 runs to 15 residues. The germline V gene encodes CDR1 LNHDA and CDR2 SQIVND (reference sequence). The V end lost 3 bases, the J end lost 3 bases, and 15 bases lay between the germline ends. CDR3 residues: CASSIGTVSFYEQYF. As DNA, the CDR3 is TGTGCCAGTAGTATCGGGACGGTCTCCTTCTACGAGCAGTACTTC.

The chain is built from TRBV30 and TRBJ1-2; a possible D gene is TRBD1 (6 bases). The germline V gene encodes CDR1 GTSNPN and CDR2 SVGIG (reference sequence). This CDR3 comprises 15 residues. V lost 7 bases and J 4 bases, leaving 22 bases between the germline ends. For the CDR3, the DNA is TGTGCCTTTGGACAGACCCCCCCATCTATCTATGGCTACACCTTC. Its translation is CAFGQTPPSIYGYTF.

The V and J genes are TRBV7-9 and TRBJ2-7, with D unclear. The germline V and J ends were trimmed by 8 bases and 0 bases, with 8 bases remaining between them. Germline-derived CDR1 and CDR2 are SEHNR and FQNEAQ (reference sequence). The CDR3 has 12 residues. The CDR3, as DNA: TGTGCCAGCGGAGACACCTCCTACGAGCAGTACTTC. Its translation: CASGDTSYEQYF.